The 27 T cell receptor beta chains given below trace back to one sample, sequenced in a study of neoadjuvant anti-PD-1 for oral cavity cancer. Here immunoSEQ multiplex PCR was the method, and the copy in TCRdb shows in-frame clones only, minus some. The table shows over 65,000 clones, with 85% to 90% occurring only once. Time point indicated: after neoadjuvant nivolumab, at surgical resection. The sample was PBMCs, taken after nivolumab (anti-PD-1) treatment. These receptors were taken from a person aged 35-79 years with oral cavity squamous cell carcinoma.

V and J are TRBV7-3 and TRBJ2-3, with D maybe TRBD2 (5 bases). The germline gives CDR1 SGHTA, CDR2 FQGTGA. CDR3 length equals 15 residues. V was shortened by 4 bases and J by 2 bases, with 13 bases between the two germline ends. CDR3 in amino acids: CASSSSLDFTDTQYF. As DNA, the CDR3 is TGTGCCAGCAGCTCTTCACTAGATTTCACAGATACGCAGTATTTT.

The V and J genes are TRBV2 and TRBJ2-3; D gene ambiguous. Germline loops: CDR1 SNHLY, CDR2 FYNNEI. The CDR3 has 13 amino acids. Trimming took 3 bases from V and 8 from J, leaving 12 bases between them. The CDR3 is CASSEDLWGTQYF. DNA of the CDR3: TGTGCCAGCAGTGAGGATTTGTGGGGTACGCAGTATTTT.

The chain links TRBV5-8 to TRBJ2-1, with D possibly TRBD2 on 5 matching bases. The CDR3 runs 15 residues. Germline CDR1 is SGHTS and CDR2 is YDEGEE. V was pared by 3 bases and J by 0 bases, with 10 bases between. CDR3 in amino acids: CASSSSGSSYNEQFF. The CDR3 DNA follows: TGTGCCAGCAGCTCCAGCGGTAGCTCCTACAATGAGCAGTTCTTC.

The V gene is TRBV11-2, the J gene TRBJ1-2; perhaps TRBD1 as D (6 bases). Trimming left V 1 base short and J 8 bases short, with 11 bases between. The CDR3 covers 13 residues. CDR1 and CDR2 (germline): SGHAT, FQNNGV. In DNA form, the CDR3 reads TGTGCCAGCAGCTTAGTCCAGGGGCGAGGCTACACCTTC. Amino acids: CASSLVQGRGYTF.

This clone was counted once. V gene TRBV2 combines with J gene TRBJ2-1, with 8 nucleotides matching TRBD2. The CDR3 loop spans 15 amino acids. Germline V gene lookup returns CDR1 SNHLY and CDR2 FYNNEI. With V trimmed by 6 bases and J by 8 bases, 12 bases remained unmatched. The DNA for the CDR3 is TGTGCCAGCAGAGGGGGAAGCGGGAGACCGGATGAGCAGTTCTTC. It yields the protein CASRGGSGRPDEQFF.

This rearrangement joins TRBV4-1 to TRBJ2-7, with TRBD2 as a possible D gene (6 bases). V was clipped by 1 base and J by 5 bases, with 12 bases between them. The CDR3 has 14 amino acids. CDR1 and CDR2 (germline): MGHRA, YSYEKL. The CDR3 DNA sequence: TGCGCCAGCAGCCAAGGGGGGGTTCTCGACGAGCAGTACTTC. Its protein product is CASSQGGVLDEQYF.

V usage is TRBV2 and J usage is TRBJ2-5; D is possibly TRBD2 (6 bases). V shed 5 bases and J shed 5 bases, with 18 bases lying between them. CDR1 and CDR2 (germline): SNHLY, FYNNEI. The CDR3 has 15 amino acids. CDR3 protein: CASSRRDSSAETQYF. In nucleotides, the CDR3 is TGTGCCAGCAGTCGGAGGGACTCTAGCGCCGAGACCCAGTACTTC.

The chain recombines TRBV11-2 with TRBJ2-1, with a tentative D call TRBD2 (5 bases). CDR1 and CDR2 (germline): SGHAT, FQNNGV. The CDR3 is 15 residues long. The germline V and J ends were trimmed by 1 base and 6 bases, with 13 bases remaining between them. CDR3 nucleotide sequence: TGTGCCAGCAGCTTAGGGCTGGCTAGCATCAATGAGCAGTTCTTC. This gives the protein CASSLGLASINEQFF.

This chain's CDR3 is CASSRDGATNEKLFF. The CDR3 DNA follows: TGTGCCAGCAGCAGGGACGGTGCAACTAATGAAAAACTGTTTTTT. The chain recombines TRBV6-5 with TRBJ1-4; possibly TRBD1 for D (5 bases). Germline CDR1 and CDR2: MNHEY and SVGAGI. CDR3 length: 15 amino acids. The V and J ends lost 6 bases and 0 bases respectively, with 11 bases between them.

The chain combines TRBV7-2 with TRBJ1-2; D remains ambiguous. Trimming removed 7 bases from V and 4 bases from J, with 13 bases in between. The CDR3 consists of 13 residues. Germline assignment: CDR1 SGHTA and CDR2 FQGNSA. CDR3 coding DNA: TGTGCCAGCAACTTGGGCGGGCCCTATGGCTACACCTTC. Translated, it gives CASNLGGPYGYTF.

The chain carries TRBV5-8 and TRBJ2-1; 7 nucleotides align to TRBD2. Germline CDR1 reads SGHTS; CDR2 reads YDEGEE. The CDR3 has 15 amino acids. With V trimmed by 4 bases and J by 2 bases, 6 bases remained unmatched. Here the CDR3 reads CASSPRLAPYNEQFF. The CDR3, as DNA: TGTGCCAGCAGCCCCCGACTAGCTCCCTACAATGAGCAGTTCTTC.

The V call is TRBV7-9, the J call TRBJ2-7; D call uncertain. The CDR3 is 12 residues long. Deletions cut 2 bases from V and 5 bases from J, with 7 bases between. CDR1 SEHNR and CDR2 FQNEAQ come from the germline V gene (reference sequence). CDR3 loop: CASSLTGDEQYF. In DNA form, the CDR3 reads TGTGCCAGCAGCTTAACTGGGGACGAGCAGTACTTC.

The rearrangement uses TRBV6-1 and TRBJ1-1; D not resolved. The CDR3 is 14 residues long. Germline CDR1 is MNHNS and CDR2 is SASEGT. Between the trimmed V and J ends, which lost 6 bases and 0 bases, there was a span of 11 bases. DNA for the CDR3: TGTGCCAGCAGCGAAAACATCCTGAACACTGAAGCTTTCTTT. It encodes CASSENILNTEAFF.

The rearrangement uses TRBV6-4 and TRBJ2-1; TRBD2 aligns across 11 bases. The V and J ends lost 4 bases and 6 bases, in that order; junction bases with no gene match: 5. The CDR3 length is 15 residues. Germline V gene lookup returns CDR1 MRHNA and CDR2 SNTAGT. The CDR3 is CASSAVTSGGNEQFF. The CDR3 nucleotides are TGTGCCAGCAGTGCGGTCACTAGCGGGGGCAATGAGCAGTTCTTC.

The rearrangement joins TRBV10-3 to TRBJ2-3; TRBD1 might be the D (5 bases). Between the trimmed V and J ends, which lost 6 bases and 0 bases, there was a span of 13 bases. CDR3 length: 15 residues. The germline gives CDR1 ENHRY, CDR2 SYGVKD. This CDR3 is CAISLGVSSTDTQYF. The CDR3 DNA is TGTGCCATCAGCTTAGGGGTCTCTAGCACAGATACGCAGTATTTT.

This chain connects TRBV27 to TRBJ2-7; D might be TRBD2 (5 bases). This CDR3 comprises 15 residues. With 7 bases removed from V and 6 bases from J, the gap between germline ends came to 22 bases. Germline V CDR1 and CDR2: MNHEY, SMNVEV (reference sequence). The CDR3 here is CASTGNNFPNSEQYF. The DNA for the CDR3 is TGTGCCAGCACGGGAAACAACTTCCCGAATAGCGAGCAGTACTTC.

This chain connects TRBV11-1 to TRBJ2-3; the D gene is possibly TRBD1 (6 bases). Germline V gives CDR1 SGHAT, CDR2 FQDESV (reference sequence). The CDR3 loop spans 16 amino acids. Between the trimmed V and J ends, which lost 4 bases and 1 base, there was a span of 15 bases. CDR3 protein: CASSWNGGAGTDTQYF. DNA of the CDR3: TGTGCCAGCAGCTGGAATGGGGGCGCGGGCACAGATACGCAGTATTTT.

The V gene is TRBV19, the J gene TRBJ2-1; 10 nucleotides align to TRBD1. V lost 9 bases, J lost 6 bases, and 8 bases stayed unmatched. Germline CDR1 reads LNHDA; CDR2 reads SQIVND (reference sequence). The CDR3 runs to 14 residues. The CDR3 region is CASGTGQGFNEQFF. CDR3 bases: TGTGCCAGCGGAACGGGACAGGGGTTCAATGAGCAGTTCTTC.

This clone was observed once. CDR3 in amino acids: CASSPGHLEAFF. CDR3 sequence (DNA): TGTGCCAGCAGCCCGGGACACCTAGAAGCTTTCTTT. The chain carries TRBV9 and TRBJ1-1; TRBD1 might be the D (6 bases). CDR1 SGDLS and CDR2 YYNGEE come from the germline V gene. The CDR3 runs to 12 residues. Trimming cost V 4 bases and J 8 bases, with 12 bases left between them.

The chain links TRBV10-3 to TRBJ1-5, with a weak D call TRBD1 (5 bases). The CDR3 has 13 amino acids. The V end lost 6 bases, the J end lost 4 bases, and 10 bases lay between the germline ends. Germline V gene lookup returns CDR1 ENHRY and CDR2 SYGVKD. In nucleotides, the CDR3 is TGTGCCATCAGCGGGACCAAAAATCAGCCCCAGCATTTT. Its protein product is CAISGTKNQPQHF.

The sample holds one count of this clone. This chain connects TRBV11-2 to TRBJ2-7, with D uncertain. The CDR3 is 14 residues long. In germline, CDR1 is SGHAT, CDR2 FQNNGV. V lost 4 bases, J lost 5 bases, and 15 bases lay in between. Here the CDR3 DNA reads TGTGCCAGCAGCTGGGATGGCAATGGGGACGAGCAGTACTTC. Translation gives CASSWDGNGDEQYF.

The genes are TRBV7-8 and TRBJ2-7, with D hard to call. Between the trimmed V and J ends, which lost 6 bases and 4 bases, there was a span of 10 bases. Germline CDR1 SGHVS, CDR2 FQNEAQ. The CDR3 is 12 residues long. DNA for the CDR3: TGTGCCAGCAGTCGCTGGGGATACGAGCAGTACTTC. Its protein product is CASSRWGYEQYF.

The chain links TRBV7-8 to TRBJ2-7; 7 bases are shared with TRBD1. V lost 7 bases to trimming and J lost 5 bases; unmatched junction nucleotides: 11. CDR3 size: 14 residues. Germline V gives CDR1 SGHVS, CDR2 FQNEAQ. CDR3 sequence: CASTTTRGRNEQYF. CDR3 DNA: TGTGCCAGCACCACGACCAGGGGGAGAAACGAGCAGTACTTC.

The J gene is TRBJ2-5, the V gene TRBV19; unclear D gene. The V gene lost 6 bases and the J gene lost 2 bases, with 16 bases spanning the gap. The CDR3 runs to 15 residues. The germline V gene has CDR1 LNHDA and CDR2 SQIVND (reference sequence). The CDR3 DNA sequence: TGTGCCAGTAGGATAAACGTAGGACGGCAAGAGACCCAGTACTTC. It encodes CASRINVGRQETQYF.

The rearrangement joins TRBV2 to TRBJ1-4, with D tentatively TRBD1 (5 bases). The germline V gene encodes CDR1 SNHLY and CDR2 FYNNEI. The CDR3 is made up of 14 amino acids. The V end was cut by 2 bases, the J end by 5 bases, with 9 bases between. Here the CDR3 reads CASSESWGNEKLFF. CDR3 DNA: TGTGCCAGCAGTGAAAGTTGGGGGAATGAAAAACTGTTTTTT.

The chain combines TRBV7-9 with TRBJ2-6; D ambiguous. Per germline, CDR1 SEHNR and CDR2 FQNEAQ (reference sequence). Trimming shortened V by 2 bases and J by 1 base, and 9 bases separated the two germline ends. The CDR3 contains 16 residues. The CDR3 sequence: CASSLLAASGANVLTF. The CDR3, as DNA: TGTGCCAGCAGCTTATTAGCCGCATCTGGGGCCAACGTCCTGACTTTC.

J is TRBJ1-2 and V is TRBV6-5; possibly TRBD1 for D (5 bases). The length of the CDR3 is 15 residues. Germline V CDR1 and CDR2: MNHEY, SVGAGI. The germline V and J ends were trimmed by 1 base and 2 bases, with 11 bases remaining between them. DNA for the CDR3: TGTGCCAGCAGTTACTGGGGGACCCGCAACTATGGCTACACCTTC. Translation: CASSYWGTRNYGYTF.